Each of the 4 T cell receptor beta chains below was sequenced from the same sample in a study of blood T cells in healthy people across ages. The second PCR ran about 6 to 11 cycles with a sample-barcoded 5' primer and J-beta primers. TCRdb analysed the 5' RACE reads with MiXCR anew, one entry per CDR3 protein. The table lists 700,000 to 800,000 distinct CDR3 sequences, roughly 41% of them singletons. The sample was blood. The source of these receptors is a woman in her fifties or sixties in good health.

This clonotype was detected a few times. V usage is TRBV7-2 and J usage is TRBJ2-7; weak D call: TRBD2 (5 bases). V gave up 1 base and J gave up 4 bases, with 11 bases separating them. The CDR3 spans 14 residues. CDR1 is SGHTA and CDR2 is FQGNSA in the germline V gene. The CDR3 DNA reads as TGTGCCAGCAGCTTAGGTGGGAGCAAGTACGAGCAGTACTTC. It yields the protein CASSLGGSKYEQYF.

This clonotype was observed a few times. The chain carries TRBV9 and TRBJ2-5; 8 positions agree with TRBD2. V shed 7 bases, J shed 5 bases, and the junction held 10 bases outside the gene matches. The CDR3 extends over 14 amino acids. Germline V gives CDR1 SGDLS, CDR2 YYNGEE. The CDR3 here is CASAQTGGQETQYF. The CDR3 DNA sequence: TGTGCCAGCGCCCAAACGGGGGGGCAGGAGACCCAGTACTTC.

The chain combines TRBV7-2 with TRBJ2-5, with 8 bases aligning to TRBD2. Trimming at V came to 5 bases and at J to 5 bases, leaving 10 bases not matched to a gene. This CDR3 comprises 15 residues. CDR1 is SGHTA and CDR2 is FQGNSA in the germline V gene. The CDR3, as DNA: TGTGCCAGCAGCACCGGGGGGGCTTATCGGGAGACCCAGTACTTC. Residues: CASSTGGAYRETQYF.

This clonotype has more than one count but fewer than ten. Here the CDR3 reads CASRSTGGSTDTQYF. CDR3 in DNA: TGTGCCAGCAGATCAACGGGGGGAAGCACAGATACGCAGTATTTT. The chain joins TRBV12-3 or TRBV12-4 to TRBJ2-3, with TRBD2 matching over 7 bases. The J segment lost 0 bases and the V segment lost 6 bases, leaving 6 bases of the junction unmatched. The CDR3 has 15 amino acids.